The 13 T cell receptor beta chains reported below all come from one sample, sequenced in a study of T cell repertoires and HLA-DP antigens. No antigen has been identified for these receptors. Only in-frame clones appear in the TCRdb table, and some are missing; sequencing was by immunoSEQ multiplex PCR. Of about 73,000 clones listed, about 82% are singletons. Specimen: CD4+ T cells from PBMCs. The source is a man aged 55 to 70 in good health and CMV-seronegative.

The gene calls are TRBV7-2 and TRBJ2-5, with a weak D call TRBD2 (6 bases). V dropped 1 base and J dropped 7 bases, with 16 bases sitting between them. Germline-derived CDR1 and CDR2 are SGHTA and FQGNSA. The CDR3 is 15 residues long. This CDR3 is CASSLEPRGEGTQYF. The CDR3 DNA sequence: TGTGCCAGCAGCTTAGAGCCCCGCGGGGAAGGGACCCAGTACTTC.

This clone qualifies as medium-sized. V usage is TRBV6-1 and J usage is TRBJ2-5; a weak D match, TRBD2 (6 bases). In germline, CDR1 is MNHNS, CDR2 SASEGT. Trimming removed 6 bases from V and 2 bases from J, with 13 bases in between. The CDR3 covers 14 residues. This chain's CDR3 is CASSLGTSQETQYF. In DNA form, the CDR3 reads TGTGCCAGCAGCCTCGGGACTTCGCAAGAGACCCAGTACTTC.

In this sample, this clone turned up once. The gene calls are TRBV5-1 and TRBJ2-7; a possible D gene is TRBD1 (6 bases). The germline CDR1 and CDR2 sequences are SGHRS and YFSETQ. CDR3 size: 15 residues. V gave up 0 bases and J gave up 2 bases, with 12 bases separating them. The CDR3 here is CASSLAQGPTYEQYF. The DNA of the CDR3 is TGCGCCAGCAGCTTGGCCCAGGGGCCTACCTACGAGCAGTACTTC. Together with reference TRBV5-1 and TRBJ2-7, the CDR3 gives the full variable domain: KAGVTQTPRYLIKTRGQQVTLSCSPISGHRSVSWYQQTPGQGLQFLFEYFSETQRNKGNFPGRFSGRQFSNSRSEMNVSTLELGDSALYLCASSLAQGPTYEQYFGPGTRLTVT.

The chain is built from TRBV4-2 and TRBJ2-4, with D maybe TRBD1 (5 bases). Germline values: CDR1 LGHNA, CDR2 YNFKEQ. The CDR3 length is 17 residues. Trimming shortened V by 1 base and J by 0 bases, and 13 bases separated the two germline ends. The CDR3 region has the DNA TGTGCCAGCAGCCAAGGATCGTCCGGACAAGCCAAAAACATTCAGTACTTC. It yields the protein CASSQGSSGQAKNIQYF.

The chain is built from TRBV9 and TRBJ2-1, with a possible D match to TRBD1 (6 bases). The germline V and J ends were trimmed by 3 bases and 4 bases, with 17 bases remaining between them. CDR3 length equals 16 residues. CDR1 is SGDLS and CDR2 is YYNGEE in the germline V gene. The CDR3 coding sequence is TGTGCCAGCAGCGGACAGGACCCAAGGGAGTACAATGAGCAGTTCTTC. Residues: CASSGQDPREYNEQFF. Filled out from reference TRBV9 and TRBJ2-1, the complete variable domain reads DSGVTQTPKHLITATGQRVTLRCSPRSGDLSVYWYQQSLDQGLQFLIQYYNGEERAKGNILERFSAQQFPDLHSELNLSSLELGDSALYFCASSGQDPREYNEQFFGPGTRLTVL.

The CDR3, as DNA: TGTGCCAGCAGCCCGGACAGGGGGAACACCGGGGAGCTGTTTTTT. This gives the protein CASSPDRGNTGELFF. The V and J genes are TRBV5-4 and TRBJ2-2, with 9 nucleotides matching TRBD1. With V trimmed by 4 bases and J by 1 base, 2 bases remained unmatched. This CDR3 spans 15 amino acids. The germline gives CDR1 SGHNT, CDR2 YYREEE (reference sequence).

The chain carries TRBV4-2 and TRBJ2-1; 8 positions match TRBD2. The CDR3 has 17 amino acids. Unmatched junction bases numbered 13, after V lost 1 base and J lost 8 bases. Germline CDR1 reads LGHNA; CDR2 reads YNFKEQ. CDR3 region: CASSQVGRSGRGYEQFF. The CDR3 nucleotides are TGTGCCAGCAGCCAAGTTGGTCGAAGCGGGAGAGGGTATGAGCAGTTCTTC.

The chain carries TRBV4-1 and TRBJ1-6, with TRBD1 as a possible D gene (6 bases). In germline, CDR1 is MGHRA, CDR2 YSYEKL. This CDR3 has 16 residues. V lost 0 bases and J 7 bases, leaving 13 bases between the germline ends. The CDR3 bases are TGCGCCAGCAGCCAAGATCCCAGGGGTGGCAATTCACCCCTCCACTTT. Translated: CASSQDPRGGNSPLHF.

The rearrangement joins TRBV5-1 to TRBJ2-2, with D hard to call. Trimming removed 4 bases from V and 4 bases from J, with 11 bases in between. The germline V gene encodes CDR1 SGHRS and CDR2 YFSETQ. The CDR3 sequence is 14 residues long. For the CDR3, the DNA is TGCGCCAGCAGCCCGCATCAAGGCACCGGGGAGCTGTTTTTT. It specifies CASSPHQGTGELFF.

The V gene is TRBV19, the J gene TRBJ1-1; 12 bases map to TRBD1. This CDR3 has 14 amino acids. The V and J ends lost 6 bases and 5 bases, in that order; junction bases with no gene match: 4. The germline V gene has CDR1 LNHDA and CDR2 SQIVND (reference sequence). The CDR3 nucleotides read TGTGCCAGTAGCCGGGACAGGGGGCGAACTGAAGCTTTCTTT. This codes for CASSRDRGRTEAFF.

The V and J genes are TRBV5-6 and TRBJ2-7, with D maybe TRBD2 (6 bases). CDR3 length: 16 amino acids. V shed 0 bases and J shed 2 bases, with 15 bases lying between them. The V gene's germline CDR1 is SGHDT and CDR2 YYEEEE. The CDR3 sequence is CASSLALRERTYEQYV. The CDR3 bases are TGTGCCAGCAGCTTGGCTCTACGGGAGCGGACCTACGAGCAGTACGTC.

This clone was counted only a few times. The genes are TRBV7-7 and TRBJ1-3; 7 bases are shared with TRBD1. Per germline, CDR1 SSHAT and CDR2 FNYEAQ (reference sequence). This CDR3 has 14 residues. Germline trimming cut 5 bases from V and 3 bases from J; bases unmatched to any gene: 4. The CDR3 here is CASSAGGFGNTIYF. CDR3 DNA sequence: TGTGCCAGCAGCGCAGGGGGTTTTGGAAACACCATATATTTT.

The chain uses TRBV21-1 and TRBJ1-1. TRBV21-1 is given as a pseudogene. The CDR3 consists of 15 residues. The CDR3 coding sequence is TGTGCCAGCAGCTCCCGAAGGGAGGGGAACACTGAAGCTTTCTTT. It translates to CASSSRREGNTEAFF.